This T cell receptor beta chain was captured in a study of blood T cell repertoires in COVID-19. Here immunoSEQ multiplex PCR was the method, and the copy in TCRdb shows in-frame clones only, minus some. The profile shows 200,000 or so clones, about 89% of them singletons. The material sequenced was PBMCs or T cells enriched from blood (not recorded which). The clonotype comes from a woman under 30 who had recovered from COVID-19.

CDR3 DNA: TGTGCCAGCAGCGATAGTGGTGGACTAGGCTACACCTTC. Protein sequence: CASSDSGGLGYTF. The chain couples TRBV9 to TRBJ1-2; D gene unclear. Per germline, CDR1 SGDLS and CDR2 YYNGEE. The V and J ends lost 3 bases and 8 bases respectively, with 14 bases between them. The CDR3 loop spans 13 amino acids.